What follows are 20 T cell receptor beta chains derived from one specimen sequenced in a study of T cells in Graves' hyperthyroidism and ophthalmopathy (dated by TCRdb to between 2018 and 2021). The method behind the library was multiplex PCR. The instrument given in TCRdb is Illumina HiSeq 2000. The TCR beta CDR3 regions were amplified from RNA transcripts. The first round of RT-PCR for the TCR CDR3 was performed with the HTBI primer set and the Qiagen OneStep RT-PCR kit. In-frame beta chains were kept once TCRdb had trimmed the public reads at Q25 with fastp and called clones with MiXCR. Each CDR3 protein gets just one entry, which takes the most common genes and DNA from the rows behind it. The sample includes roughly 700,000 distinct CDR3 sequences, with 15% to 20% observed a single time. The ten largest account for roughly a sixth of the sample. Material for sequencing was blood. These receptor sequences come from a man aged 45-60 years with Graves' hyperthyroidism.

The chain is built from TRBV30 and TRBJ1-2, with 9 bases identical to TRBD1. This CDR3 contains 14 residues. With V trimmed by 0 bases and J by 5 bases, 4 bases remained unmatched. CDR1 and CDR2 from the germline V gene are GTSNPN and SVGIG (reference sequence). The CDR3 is CAWSVGTGSYGYTF. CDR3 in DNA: TGTGCCTGGAGTGTGGGGACAGGGAGTTATGGCTACACCTTC.

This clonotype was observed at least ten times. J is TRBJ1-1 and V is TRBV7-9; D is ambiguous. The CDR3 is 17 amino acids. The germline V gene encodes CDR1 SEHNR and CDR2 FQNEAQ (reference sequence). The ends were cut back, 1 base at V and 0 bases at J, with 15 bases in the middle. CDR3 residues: CASSLGLKAVLNTEAFF. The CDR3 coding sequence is TGTGCCAGCAGCTTAGGGTTAAAGGCAGTCCTGAACACTGAAGCTTTCTTT.

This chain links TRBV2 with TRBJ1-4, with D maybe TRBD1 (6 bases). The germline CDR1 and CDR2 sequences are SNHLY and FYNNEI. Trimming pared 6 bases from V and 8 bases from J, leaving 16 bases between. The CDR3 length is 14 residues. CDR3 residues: CASSWDMVGEKLFF. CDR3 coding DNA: TGTGCCAGCAGCTGGGACATGGTGGGGGAAAAACTGTTTTTT.

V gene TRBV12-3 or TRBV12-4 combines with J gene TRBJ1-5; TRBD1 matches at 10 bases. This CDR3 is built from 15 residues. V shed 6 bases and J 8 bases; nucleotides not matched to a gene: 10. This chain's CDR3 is CASSYSGQGGEPQHF. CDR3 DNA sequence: TGTGCCAGCAGCTACTCCGGACAGGGGGGAGAGCCCCAGCATTTT.

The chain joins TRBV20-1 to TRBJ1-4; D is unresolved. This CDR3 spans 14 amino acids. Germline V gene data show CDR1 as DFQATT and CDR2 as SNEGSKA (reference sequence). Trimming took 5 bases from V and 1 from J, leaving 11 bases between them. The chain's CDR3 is CSALIPGTNEKLFF. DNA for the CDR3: TGCAGTGCTTTGATTCCGGGAACTAATGAAAAACTGTTTTTT.

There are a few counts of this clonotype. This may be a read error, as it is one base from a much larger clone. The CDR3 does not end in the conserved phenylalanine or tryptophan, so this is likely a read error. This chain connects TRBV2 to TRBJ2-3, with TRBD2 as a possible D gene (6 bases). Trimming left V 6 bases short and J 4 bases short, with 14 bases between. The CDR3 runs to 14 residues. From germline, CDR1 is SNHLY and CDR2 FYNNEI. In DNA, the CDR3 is TGTGCCAGCAGAAGGACCCGCGGGGCAGATACGCAGTATCTT. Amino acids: CASRRTRGADTQYL.

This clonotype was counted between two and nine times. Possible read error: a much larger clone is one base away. The CDR3 loop reads CATSDLLHGQGASGGFYNEQFF. DNA of the CDR3: TGTGCCACCAGTGATCTTCTTCATGGACAGGGCGCATCGGGAGGCTTTTACAATGAGCAGTTCTTC. The genes are TRBV24-1 and TRBJ2-1, with TRBD1 as a possible D gene (8 bases). Germline V CDR1 and CDR2: KGHDR, SFDVKD. The germline V and J ends were trimmed by 3 bases and 4 bases, with 33 bases remaining between them. The CDR3 runs 22 residues.

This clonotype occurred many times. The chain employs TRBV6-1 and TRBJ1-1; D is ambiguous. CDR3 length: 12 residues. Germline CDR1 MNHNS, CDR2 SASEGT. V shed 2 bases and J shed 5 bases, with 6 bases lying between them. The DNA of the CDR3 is TGTGCCAGCAGTGAAAAGGGAACTGAAGCTTTCTTT. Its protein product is CASSEKGTEAFF.

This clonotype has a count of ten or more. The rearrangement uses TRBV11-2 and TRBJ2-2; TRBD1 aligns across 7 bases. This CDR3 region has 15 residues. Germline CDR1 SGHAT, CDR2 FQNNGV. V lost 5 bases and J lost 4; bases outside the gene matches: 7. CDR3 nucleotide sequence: TGTGCCAGCAGCACCCGGACAGGCTTCACCGGGGAGCTGTTTTTT. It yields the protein CASSTRTGFTGELFF.

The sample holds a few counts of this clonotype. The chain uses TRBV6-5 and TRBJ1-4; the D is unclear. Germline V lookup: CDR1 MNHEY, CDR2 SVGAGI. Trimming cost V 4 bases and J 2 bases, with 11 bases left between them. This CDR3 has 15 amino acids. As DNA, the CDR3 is TGTGCCAGCAGTTCTCGCCCATTGACTAATGAAAAACTGTTTTTT. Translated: CASSSRPLTNEKLFF.

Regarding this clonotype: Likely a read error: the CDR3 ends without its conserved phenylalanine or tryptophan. The DNA for the CDR3 is TGTGCCAGCAGCCCGTCCGGGAGGTTGACAGATACGCAGTATCTT. It codes for CASSPSGRLTDTQYL. The chain couples TRBV9 to TRBJ2-3, with 7 positions matching TRBD2. The germline V gene encodes CDR1 SGDLS and CDR2 YYNGEE. V shed 4 bases and J 3 bases; nucleotides not matched to a gene: 8. The CDR3 is 15 amino acids.

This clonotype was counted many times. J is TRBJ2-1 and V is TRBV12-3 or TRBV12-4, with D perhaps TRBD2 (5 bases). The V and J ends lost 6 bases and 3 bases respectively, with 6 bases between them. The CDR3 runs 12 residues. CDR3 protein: CASSRDYNEQFF. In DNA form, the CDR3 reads TGTGCCAGCAGCCGGGACTACAATGAGCAGTTCTTC.

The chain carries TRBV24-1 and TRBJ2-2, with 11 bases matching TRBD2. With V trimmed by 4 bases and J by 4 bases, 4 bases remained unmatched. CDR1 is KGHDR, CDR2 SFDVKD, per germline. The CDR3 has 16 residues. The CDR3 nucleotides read TGTGCCACCAGTGACGTACTAGCGGGAGCCACCGGGGAGCTGTTTTTT. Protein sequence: CATSDVLAGATGELFF.

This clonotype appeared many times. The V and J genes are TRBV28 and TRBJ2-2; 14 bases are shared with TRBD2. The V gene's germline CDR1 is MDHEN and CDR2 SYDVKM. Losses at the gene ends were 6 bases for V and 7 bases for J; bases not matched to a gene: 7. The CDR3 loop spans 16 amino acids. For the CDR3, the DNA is TGTGCCAGCAGCCTCCCGGGACTAGCGGGAGTCGGGGAGCTGTTTTTT. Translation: CASSLPGLAGVGELFF.

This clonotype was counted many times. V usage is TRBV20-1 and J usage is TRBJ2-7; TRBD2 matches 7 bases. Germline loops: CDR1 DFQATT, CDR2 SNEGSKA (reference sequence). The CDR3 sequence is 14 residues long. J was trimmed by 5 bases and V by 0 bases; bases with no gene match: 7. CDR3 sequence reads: CSAREPRGSNEQYF. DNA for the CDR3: TGCAGTGCTAGAGAACCTCGCGGGAGCAACGAGCAGTACTTC.

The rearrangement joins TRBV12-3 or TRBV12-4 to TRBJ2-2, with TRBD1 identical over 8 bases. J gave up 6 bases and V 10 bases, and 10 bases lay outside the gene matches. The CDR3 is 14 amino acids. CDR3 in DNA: TGTGCCATTAAGCCTGACAGGGGTCCCGGGGAGCTGTTTTTT. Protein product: CAIKPDRGPGELFF.

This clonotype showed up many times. In DNA form, the CDR3 reads TGTGCCAGTAGTACAGCTGGACACCACACTGAAGCTTTCTTT. Translated: CASSTAGHHTEAFF. The chain joins TRBV19 to TRBJ1-1, with D perhaps matching TRBD1 (5 bases). The CDR3 consists of 14 residues. V lost 4 bases to trimming and J lost 3 bases, with 12 bases between them. Germline V CDR1 and CDR2: LNHDA, SQIVND (reference sequence).

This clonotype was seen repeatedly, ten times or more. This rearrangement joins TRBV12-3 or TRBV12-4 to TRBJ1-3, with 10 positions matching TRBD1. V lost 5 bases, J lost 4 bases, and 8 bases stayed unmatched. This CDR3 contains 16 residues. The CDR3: CASSPRQGARGNTIYF. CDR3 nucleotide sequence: TGTGCCAGCAGTCCAAGACAGGGGGCGAGAGGAAACACCATATATTTT.

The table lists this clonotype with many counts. The CDR3 DNA follows: TGTGCCAGCACCCAGACGGCAGGGAAGAACACTGAAGCTTTCTTT. This gives the protein CASTQTAGKNTEAFF. The chain links TRBV27 to TRBJ1-1; possible D gene TRBD1, 5 bases. The germline V gene encodes CDR1 MNHEY and CDR2 SMNVEV (reference sequence). The length of the CDR3 is 15 residues. The ends were cut back, 7 bases at V and 1 base at J, with 16 bases in the middle.

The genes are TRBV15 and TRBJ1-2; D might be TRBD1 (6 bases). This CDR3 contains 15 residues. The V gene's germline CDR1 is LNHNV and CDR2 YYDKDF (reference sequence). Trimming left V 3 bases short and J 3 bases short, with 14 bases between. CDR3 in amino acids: CATSRDGGGHYGYTF. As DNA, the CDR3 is TGTGCCACCAGCAGGGATGGTGGGGGGCACTATGGCTACACCTTC.